This T cell receptor beta chain stems from a study of T cell clonotyping in hematopoietic cell transplantation (dated by TCRdb to about 2021). Regarding the research as a whole: A total of 130 to 150 blood samples were gathered in the study from a few dozen consecutive transplant recipients along with their related donors. Patient recruitment ran from late 2015 to January 2017, and follow-up continued until late 2020 or death. The investigation overall reported the following: The sample size was limited, and because cells were not sorted, the contributions of CD4 and CD8 repertoires could not be separated. Just a small fraction of recipient repertoires overlapped with donor repertoires, and more than 95% appeared de novo at the given depth. After transplant, TCR diversity in recipients dropped, and pathologically expanded clonotypes climbed progressively between day 30 and day 180. Broader posttransplant TCR repertoire diversity was predicted by donor and pretransplant recipient Inverse Simpson Index values.

For TCR beta sequencing, blood samples came from the related transplant donors. Nuclei Lysis Solution was used to extract genomic DNA from fresh or cryopreserved unfractionated peripheral blood mononuclear cells. Worth noting for this clone: This receptor's antigen is unknown. The sample holds no much larger clone one base away, and base qualities are not on file.

The immunoSEQ assay, a bias-controlled multiplex PCR with V- and J-specific primers, was used to amplify TCR beta CDR3 regions from genomic DNA. A second PCR step added a proprietary barcode and Illumina adapter sequences to the CDR3 amplicons. CDR3 libraries were sequenced on an Illumina MiSeq instrument. Per the authors' processing: Export and quality control were performed with immunoSEQ Analyzer 3.0, and downstream analyses were performed with R Bioconductor and Immunarch. Only productive rearrangements within the normalized downsampled data set were used in the calculation of repertoire metrics. Clonotypes larger than 5 templates in the normalized cohort were defined as pathologically expanded. Repertoire diversity was measured with the Inverse Simpson Index. To capture all clonotypes, CMV-specificity analyses were performed on the non-normalized data set. The table was pulled from immuneACCESS by TCRdb, which kept in-frame rearrangements only. Such tables lose some clones; where checked, under half of the loss comes from unresolved V genes, and the rest has no known cause. That table is the source of V, J and clone size, and D and trimming were worked out from the DNA. The sample profile shows some 40,000 clones; approximately 94% of them were found once. The ten largest clones take up about 0.81% of the sample.

Input material: peripheral blood mononuclear cells. The TCR comes from a woman in her fifties or sixties in good health. Some clones in this sample may be carry-over from other donors' samples.

The CDR3 protein sequence reads: CAWEGYYEQYF. The sequenced DNA: TGTGCCTGGGAAGGGTACTACGAGCAGTACTTC. The V and J genes are TRBV30 and TRBJ2-7; the D gene identity is not certain. V is reduced by 5 bases and J by 3 bases, leaving a spacing of 8 bases between them. The CDR3, cysteine through phenylalanine, is 11 amino acids long. The entry retains the CDR3 DNA only, 33 bases that are in frame from base 1. The germline V gene (reference sequence) yields GTSNPN for CDR1 and SVGIG for CDR2.